This TCR beta chain was documented in a study of technical replicates of blood from a few donors. CDR1 and CDR2 (germline): KGHSH, LQKENI. V shed 8 bases, J shed 5 bases, and the junction held 3 bases outside the gene matches. The CDR3 consists of 13 residues. Data came from immunoSEQ multiplex PCR; TCRdb stores just in-frame clones and leaves some out. The table includes 60,000 to 90,000 clones, nearly 98% detected once. The TCR originated in a human donor in good health. The material sequenced was T cells isolated from PBMCs. The chain links TRBV18 to TRBJ2-1, with 10 bases identical to TRBD1. This chain's CDR3 is CASEGQGNNEQFF. Here the CDR3 DNA reads TGTGCCAGCGAGGGACAGGGGAACAATGAGCAGTTCTTC.